Following are 5 T cell receptor beta chains from one sample sequenced in a study of blood T cell repertoires in COVID-19. Here immunoSEQ multiplex PCR was the method, and the copy in TCRdb shows in-frame clones only, minus some. The sample holds about 100,000 clones, more than 75% seen once. The specimen sequenced was peripheral blood. The source of these receptors is a human donor in a cohort sampled during active COVID-19.

The rearrangement links TRBV3-1 (or the pseudogene TRBV3-2) to TRBJ2-1, with 12 positions matching TRBD1. V lost 0 bases to trimming and J lost 7 bases; unmatched junction nucleotides: 19. The CDR3 has 21 amino acids. Germline V gene data show CDR1 as LGHDT and CDR2 as YNNKEL (reference sequence). CDR3 residues: CASSQDGTGGAVAGSLNEQFF. Written as DNA, the CDR3 is TGTGCCAGCAGCCAAGATGGGACAGGGGGCGCGGTAGCGGGAAGTTTGAATGAGCAGTTCTTC.

The gene calls are TRBV2 and TRBJ2-6; D is ambiguous. This CDR3 region has 14 residues. CDR1 is SNHLY and CDR2 is FYNNEI in the germline V gene. V was trimmed by 6 bases and J by 0 bases, leaving 6 bases between them. CDR3 in amino acids: CASRADSGANVLTF. The CDR3 coding sequence is TGTGCCAGCAGGGCCGACTCTGGGGCCAACGTCCTGACTTTC.

The chain combines TRBV6-4 with TRBJ2-1, with unresolved D. CDR3 length equals 14 residues. V was trimmed by 0 bases and J by 3 bases, leaving 6 bases between them. The germline V gene encodes CDR1 MRHNA and CDR2 SNTAGT. The CDR3: CASSDSGNYNEQFF. The CDR3 region has the DNA TGTGCCAGCAGTGACTCGGGCAACTACAATGAGCAGTTCTTC.

The chain links TRBV5-4 to TRBJ2-3; 11 nucleotides agree with TRBD2. CDR1 SGHNT and CDR2 YYREEE come from the germline V gene (reference sequence). The V and J ends lost 0 bases and 6 bases, in that order; junction bases with no gene match: 9. The CDR3 runs 17 residues. CDR3 in DNA: TGTGCCAGCAGCTTGGCTAGCGGGGGGCCACCTGGTGATACGCAGTATTTT. This codes for CASSLASGGPPGDTQYF.

The chain employs TRBV6-5 and TRBJ2-7; weak D call: TRBD2 (6 bases). The CDR3 length is 13 residues. The germline CDR1 and CDR2 sequences are MNHEY and SVGAGI. V lost 0 bases and J 6 bases, leaving 9 bases between the germline ends. The CDR3 loop reads CASSYSNGGEQYF. In nucleotides, the CDR3 is TGTGCCAGCAGTTACTCGAACGGGGGCGAGCAGTACTTC.